These 13 T cell receptor beta chains came from one sample sequenced in a study of blood T cells in healthy people across ages. A sample-barcoded 5' primer and a J-beta primer mix were used in a second PCR of roughly 7 to 11 cycles. TCRdb recomputed calls from the 5' RACE reads with MiXCR, one row per CDR3 protein. The table has around 1.5 million distinct CDR3 sequences, 34% seen once. Sequencing was performed on blood. These receptors were obtained from a woman aged 25-40 years in good health.

The chain couples TRBV4-2 to TRBJ2-1; 9 bases match TRBD2. V gave up 1 base and J gave up 6 bases; unmatched junction bases: 10. The CDR3 is made up of 17 amino acids. The germline V gene has CDR1 LGHNA and CDR2 YNFKEQ. The CDR3 loop reads CASSQARRAGGSNEQFF. Written as DNA, the CDR3 is TGTGCCAGCAGCCAAGCCAGGAGAGCGGGAGGATCCAATGAGCAGTTCTTC.

V usage is TRBV12-3 or TRBV12-4 and J usage is TRBJ2-7; TRBD2 aligns across 7 bases. The V gene end was trimmed by 3 bases and the J gene end by 3 bases; junction bases not matched to a gene: 5. The length of the CDR3 is 14 residues. Written as DNA, the CDR3 is TGTGCCAGCAGTTTGTCTGCGGGGGTCTACGAGCAGTACTTC. This gives the protein CASSLSAGVYEQYF.

V and J are TRBV6-2 or TRBV6-3 and TRBJ2-1; TRBD2 matches at 7 bases. The CDR3 is 16 amino acids. Trimming removed 6 bases from V and 0 bases from J; junction bases left unmatched: 8. The germline V gene encodes CDR1 MNHEY and CDR2 SVGEGT. The CDR3 sequence: CASRGDLAASYNEQFF. CDR3 sequence (DNA): TGTGCCAGCAGGGGCGATCTAGCGGCCTCCTACAATGAGCAGTTCTTC.

V is TRBV28 and J is TRBJ2-5; 8 nucleotides agree with TRBD1. Per germline, CDR1 MDHEN and CDR2 SYDVKM. This CDR3 comprises 16 residues. V was clipped by 3 bases and J by 7 bases; unmatched bases: 13. The CDR3 DNA follows: TGTGCCAGCAGTTTTCTAGGACAGGGCCTCTTAGGGACCCAGTACTTC. It translates to CASSFLGQGLLGTQYF.

The genes are TRBV7-2 and TRBJ1-4, with D perhaps TRBD1 (5 bases). CDR1 SGHTA and CDR2 FQGNSA come from the germline V gene. Trimming cost V 5 bases and J 5 bases, with 12 bases left between them. This CDR3 region has 14 residues. CDR3 in amino acids: CASSRTPKNEKLFF. In DNA form, the CDR3 reads TGTGCCAGCAGCCGGACACCGAAGAATGAAAAACTGTTTTTT.

The chain has TRBV2 and TRBJ1-2, with 7 positions matching TRBD1. Trimming at V came to 0 bases and at J to 4 bases, leaving 5 bases not matched to a gene. CDR1 and CDR2 (germline): SNHLY, FYNNEI. This CDR3 comprises 15 residues. In DNA, the CDR3 is TGTGCCAGCAGTGAAGCGAGGGACAGCCCCTATGGCTACACCTTC. It encodes CASSEARDSPYGYTF. Using reference TRBV2 and TRBJ1-2 for the parts outside the CDR3, the full variable domain is EPEVTQTPSHQVTQMGQEVILRCVPISNHLYFYWYRQILGQKVEFLVSFYNNEISEKSEIFDDQFSVERPDGSNFTLKIRSTKLEDSAMYFCASSEARDSPYGYTFGSGTRLTVV.

This clonotype was detected many times. This chain connects TRBV7-9 to TRBJ2-5; TRBD1 might be the D (6 bases). This CDR3 region has 13 residues. V gave up 4 bases and J gave up 2 bases, with 8 bases separating them. The germline CDR1 and CDR2 sequences are SEHNR and FQNEAQ (reference sequence). The CDR3 sequence is CASSWDIQETQYF. As DNA, the CDR3 is TGTGCCAGCAGCTGGGACATACAAGAGACCCAGTACTTC.

In the case of this clonotype: It may be a read error: a sequence one base away is much more abundant. The V and J genes are TRBV12-3 or TRBV12-4 and TRBJ2-3; 8 bases match TRBD1. With 8 bases clipped from V and 4 bases from J, the junction kept 11 bases outside the gene matches. This CDR3 has 15 amino acids. Written as DNA, the CDR3 is TGTGCCAGCGCGAGGGGGACAGGTAGCGCAGATACGCAGTATTTT. Translating it yields CASARGTGSADTQYF.

This clonotype was counted at least ten times. The chain links TRBV7-3 to TRBJ2-7, with 9 bases lining up with TRBD2. Germline V gene lookup returns CDR1 SGHTA and CDR2 FQGTGA. V was clipped by 5 bases and J by 2 bases; unmatched bases: 10. This CDR3 region has 16 residues. The CDR3 DNA reads as TGTGCCAGCAGCCCGTGGGCTACTAGCGGGCCCTACGAGCAGTACTTC. It yields the protein CASSPWATSGPYEQYF.

The chain combines TRBV6-2 or TRBV6-3 with TRBJ2-5; 7 nucleotides match TRBD1. CDR1 and CDR2 from the germline V gene are MNHEY and SVGEGT. V shed 6 bases, J shed 13 bases, and the junction held 17 bases outside the gene matches. There are 14 residues in the CDR3. The CDR3 sequence is CASRGTADLYDRYF. The CDR3 coding sequence is TGTGCCAGCAGAGGGACAGCAGACTTATATGACCGGTACTTC.

The chain has TRBV5-6 and TRBJ2-7; D is ambiguous. Germline V gene lookup returns CDR1 SGHDT and CDR2 YYEEEE. The CDR3 has 14 amino acids. V dropped 3 bases and J dropped 3 bases, with 13 bases sitting between them. The CDR3 nucleotides are TGTGCCAGCAGCTGGGCTGCAGGAGACTACGAGCAGTACTTC. Its protein is CASSWAAGDYEQYF. The full variable domain, completed using reference TRBV5-6 and TRBJ2-7, is DAGVTQSPTHLIKTRGQQVTLRCSPKSGHDTVSWYQQALGQGPQFIFQYYEEEERQRGNFPDRFSGHQFPNYSSELNVNALLLGDSALYLCASSWAAGDYEQYFGPGTRLTVT.

The genes are TRBV7-6 and TRBJ2-1; 11 bases are a match to TRBD2. The CDR3 totals 17 residues. Germline CDR1 and CDR2: SGHVS and FNYEAQ. The junction had 5 bases not matched to a gene; V was cut back by 1 base and J by 3 bases. CDR3 in amino acids: CASSLGTSGSNYNEQFF. The CDR3 DNA reads as TGTGCCAGCAGCTTAGGAACTAGCGGGAGCAACTACAATGAGCAGTTCTTC.

The V gene is TRBV5-1, the J gene TRBJ2-3; D is unresolved. The V end lost 4 bases, the J end lost 11 bases, and 17 bases lay between the germline ends. CDR3 length: 13 residues. Germline CDR1 reads SGHRS; CDR2 reads YFSETQ. CDR3 region: CASSPTTPQLQYF. The CDR3 bases are TGCGCCAGCAGCCCTACGACTCCCCAGCTGCAGTATTTT.